The text below deals with one T cell receptor beta chain. Clones were sequenced by immunoSEQ multiplex PCR, and TCRdb holds only the in-frame ones, with some missing. Among around 290,000 clones, approximately 86% were seen once, and the ten largest hold approximately 2.6%. This sample was included in a study of blood T cell repertoires in COVID-19. From germline, CDR1 is KGHSH and CDR2 LQKENI. The CDR3 runs 13 residues. Trimming at V came to 4 bases and at J to 6 bases, leaving 5 bases not matched to a gene. The sequencing sample was made of PBMCs or T cells enriched from blood (not recorded which). This TCR derives from a woman between 18 and 29 years old who had recovered from COVID-19. The chain uses TRBV18 and TRBJ1-2; 7 bases match TRBD1. The CDR3 DNA follows: TGTGCCAGCTCACGACAGGGTATCGATGGCTACACCTTC. Protein product: CASSRQGIDGYTF.